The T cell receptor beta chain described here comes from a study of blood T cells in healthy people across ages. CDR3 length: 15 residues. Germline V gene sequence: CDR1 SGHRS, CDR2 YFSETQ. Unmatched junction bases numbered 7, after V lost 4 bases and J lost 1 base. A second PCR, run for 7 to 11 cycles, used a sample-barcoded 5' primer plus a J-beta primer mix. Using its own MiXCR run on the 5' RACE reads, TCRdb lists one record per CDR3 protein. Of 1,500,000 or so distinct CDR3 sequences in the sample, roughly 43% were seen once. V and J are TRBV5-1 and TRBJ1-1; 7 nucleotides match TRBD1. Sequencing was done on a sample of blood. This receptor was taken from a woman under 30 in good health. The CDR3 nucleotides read TGCGCCAGCAGCCATAGCGAGGGGGCGAACACTGAAGCTTTCTTT. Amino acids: CASSHSEGANTEAFF. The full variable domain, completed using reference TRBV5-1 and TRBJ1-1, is KAGVTQTPRYLIKTRGQQVTLSCSPISGHRSVSWYQQTPGQGLQFLFEYFSETQRNKGNFPGRFSGRQFSNSRSEMNVSTLELGDSALYLCASSHSEGANTEAFFGQGTRLTVV.